This entry lists 21 T cell receptor beta chains sequenced from one sample in a study of blood T cell repertoires in COVID-19. Here immunoSEQ multiplex PCR was the method, and the copy in TCRdb shows in-frame clones only, minus some. The sample shows more than 120,000 clones, 80% to 90% of them seen only once. What was sequenced was peripheral blood. The receptors come from a human donor with acute or convalescent COVID-19. The donor label of this sample is uncertain.

The rearrangement joins TRBV12-3 or TRBV12-4 to TRBJ2-2; D remains unclear. The CDR3 spans 13 residues. V was trimmed by 4 bases and J by 6 bases, leaving 9 bases between them. The CDR3 DNA sequence: TGTGCCAGCAGTTCCCAAAAGCCCGGGGAGCTGTTTTTT. Translated, it gives CASSSQKPGELFF.

The rearrangement uses TRBV30 and TRBJ1-4; weak D call: TRBD1 (5 bases). The CDR3 extends over 13 amino acids. Per the germline V gene, CDR1 is GTSNPN and CDR2 is SVGIG (reference sequence). V lost 0 bases and J lost 3, with 5 bases in between. DNA of the CDR3: TGTGCCTGGAGTGTGGGGCCTAATGAAAAACTGTTTTTT. Protein product: CAWSVGPNEKLFF.

The gene calls are TRBV5-5 and TRBJ1-3; D gene unclear. The germline V gene encodes CDR1 SGHKS and CDR2 YYEKEE (reference sequence). The V gene lost 4 bases and the J gene lost 0 bases, with 14 bases spanning the gap. CDR3 length equals 16 residues. Written as DNA, the CDR3 is TGTGCCAGCAGCATAGGGAGCACTACCTCTGGAAACACCATATATTTT. Encoded protein: CASSIGSTTSGNTIYF.

This chain uses TRBV5-1 with TRBJ1-2; the D gene is possibly TRBD1 (6 bases). The CDR3 has 13 residues. Trimming removed 4 bases from V and 2 bases from J, with 9 bases in between. Germline CDR1 and CDR2: SGHRS and YFSETQ. This CDR3 reads CASSEDRNYGYTF. The CDR3 DNA reads TGCGCCAGCAGCGAGGACAGAAACTATGGCTACACCTTC.

The CDR3 region is CASSLTTGLNTEAFF. CDR3 nucleotide sequence: TGTGCCAGCAGCCTCACGACAGGTTTGAACACTGAAGCTTTCTTT. J is TRBJ1-1 and V is TRBV7-3; tentative D call: TRBD1 (6 bases). The CDR3 runs 15 residues. Trimming shortened V by 5 bases and J by 0 bases, and 13 bases separated the two germline ends. Per germline, CDR1 SGHTA and CDR2 FQGTGA.

This sequence joins TRBV18 and TRBJ2-1; TRBD1 agrees at 8 bases. The CDR3 covers 14 residues. From germline, CDR1 is KGHSH and CDR2 LQKENI. Trimming at V came to 6 bases and at J to 6 bases, leaving 7 bases not matched to a gene. CDR3 amino acids: CASSPNRGSNEQFF. The CDR3 DNA sequence: TGTGCCAGCTCTCCAAACAGGGGGAGCAATGAGCAGTTCTTC.

The genes are TRBV2 and TRBJ2-7; 8 bases map to TRBD1. CDR1 is SNHLY, CDR2 FYNNEI, per germline. V was clipped by 2 bases and J by 3 bases; unmatched bases: 3. The CDR3 totals 14 residues. This CDR3 reads CASSETTGGYEQYF. CDR3 in DNA: TGTGCCAGCAGTGAAACAACAGGGGGCTACGAGCAGTACTTC.

This chain links TRBV7-3 with TRBJ1-6; unclear D gene. This CDR3 has 14 amino acids. V was pared by 2 bases and J by 10 bases, with 12 bases between. Germline V lookup: CDR1 SGHTA, CDR2 FQGTGA. In DNA form, the CDR3 reads TGTGCCAGCAGCTTAGGTTCGGTAGAATCACCCCTCCACTTT. It translates to CASSLGSVESPLHF.

The rearrangement uses TRBV4-2 and TRBJ2-2, with 9 bases matching TRBD2. V lost 0 bases and J lost 6; bases outside the gene matches: 5. The length of the CDR3 is 16 residues. The germline CDR1 and CDR2 sequences are LGHNA and YNFKEQ. CDR3 coding DNA: TGTGCCAGCAGCCAAGAAGGCGGGGGGGTGTCCGGGGAGCTGTTTTTT. Encoded protein: CASSQEGGGVSGELFF.

V is TRBV6-2 or TRBV6-3 and J is TRBJ2-7; 9 bases map to TRBD1. Germline loops: CDR1 MNHEY, CDR2 SVGEGT. The CDR3 consists of 16 residues. The junction had 14 bases not matched to a gene; V was cut back by 5 bases and J by 6 bases. CDR3: CASSRPTGTGSSEQYF. The DNA for the CDR3 is TGTGCCAGCAGTCGACCAACCGGGACAGGGAGCAGCGAGCAGTACTTC.

The rearrangement uses TRBV5-1 and TRBJ2-3, with 15 bases matching TRBD2. From germline, CDR1 is SGHRS and CDR2 YFSETQ. V shed 5 bases and J 4 bases; nucleotides not matched to a gene: 8. The CDR3 is 17 amino acids. Here the CDR3 DNA reads TGCGCCAGCAGACGGACTAGCGGGGGGGCCCTTTCAGATACGCAGTATTTT. Its translation: CASRRTSGGALSDTQYF.

The CDR3 nucleotides read TGTGCCAGCAGCCCTAACAGGGGTGCTGGGGCCAACGTCCTGACTTTC. This encodes CASSPNRGAGANVLTF. The rearrangement links TRBV11-2 to TRBJ2-6; 7 positions agree with TRBD1. V lost 5 bases, J lost 2 bases, and 6 bases stayed unmatched. Germline V lookup: CDR1 SGHAT, CDR2 FQNNGV. The CDR3 has 16 residues.

This clone was counted a single time. The chain is built from TRBV5-1 and TRBJ2-1, with 12 nucleotides matching TRBD2. V was clipped by 4 bases and J by 10 bases; unmatched bases: 6. Germline V gene data show CDR1 as SGHRS and CDR2 as YFSETQ. The CDR3 loop spans 14 amino acids. The CDR3 sequence: CASSPGTSGREQFF. The CDR3 DNA is TGCGCCAGCAGCCCCGGGACTAGCGGGCGGGAGCAGTTCTTC.

The genes are TRBV5-4 and TRBJ1-2; possibly TRBD1 for D (5 bases). Trimming removed 2 bases at V and 8 bases at J, with 16 bases between. Germline assignment: CDR1 SGHNT and CDR2 YYREEE (reference sequence). CDR3 length equals 14 residues. The CDR3 bases are TGTGCCAGCAGCTTTTGGCAGGGCGGCAGGGGCTACACCTTC. Protein: CASSFWQGGRGYTF.

V gene TRBV5-1 combines with J gene TRBJ1-2; maybe TRBD1 (6 bases). V lost 3 bases and J 2 bases, leaving 11 bases between the germline ends. In germline, CDR1 is SGHRS, CDR2 YFSETQ. The CDR3 runs to 14 residues. CDR3: CASSSFQGNYGYTF. CDR3 nucleotides: TGCGCCAGCAGCTCATTCCAGGGGAACTATGGCTACACCTTC.

This chain links TRBV5-1 with TRBJ2-1, with TRBD1 as a possible D gene (5 bases). The CDR3 is 18 amino acids. The germline V and J ends were trimmed by 1 base and 7 bases, with 24 bases remaining between them. Germline V gives CDR1 SGHRS, CDR2 YFSETQ. The CDR3 reads CASSLTPGNAQWLNEQFF. For the CDR3, the DNA is TGCGCCAGCAGCTTGACACCAGGGAACGCTCAGTGGTTAAATGAGCAGTTCTTC.

This clone was counted between two and nine times. The rearrangement uses TRBV5-1 and TRBJ1-6, with D perhaps TRBD1 (6 bases). Deletions cut 2 bases from V and 6 bases from J, with 9 bases between. Germline CDR1 and CDR2: SGHRS and YFSETQ. This CDR3 spans 14 amino acids. CDR3 protein: CASSLGDTNSPLHF. DNA of the CDR3: TGCGCCAGCAGCTTAGGGGACACTAATTCACCCCTCCACTTT.

CDR3 sequence: CASSLGATEAFF. The CDR3 coding sequence is TGTGCCAGCAGCTTAGGAGCCACTGAAGCTTTCTTT. The rearrangement uses TRBV11-2 and TRBJ1-1; unclear D gene. The CDR3 extends over 12 amino acids. Germline CDR1 reads SGHAT; CDR2 reads FQNNGV. V was trimmed by 1 base and J by 4 bases, leaving 4 bases between them.

The rearrangement uses TRBV11-2 and TRBJ1-1; TRBD1 agrees at 8 bases. The CDR3 has 13 residues. Germline CDR1 is SGHAT and CDR2 is FQNNGV. The J segment lost 4 bases and the V segment lost 6 bases, leaving 4 bases of the junction unmatched. The CDR3 DNA follows: TGTGCCAGCAGTCTCGACAGGGGCACTGAAGCTTTCTTT. The encoded protein is CASSLDRGTEAFF.

V and J are TRBV7-3 and TRBJ2-5, with TRBD2 matching 10 bases. CDR1 is SGHTA and CDR2 is FQGTGA in the germline V gene. The V and J ends lost 1 base and 5 bases, in that order; junction bases with no gene match: 4. The CDR3 consists of 15 residues. DNA of the CDR3: TGTGCCAGCAGCTTAAATAGCGGGGGGCGCGAGACCCAGTACTTC. Residues: CASSLNSGGRETQYF.

The chain has TRBV27 and TRBJ1-2, with 9 bases matching TRBD1. V shed 0 bases, J shed 4 bases, and the junction held 6 bases outside the gene matches. The V gene's germline CDR1 is MNHEY and CDR2 SMNVEV (reference sequence). The length of the CDR3 is 16 residues. The CDR3 nucleotides read TGTGCCAGCAGTTTATCGGGGACAGGGAGAGGCTATGGCTACACCTTC. As protein: CASSLSGTGRGYGYTF.